This paragraph covers one T cell receptor beta chain sequence. This entry comes from a study of T-cell reconstitution after alpha-beta-depleted transplantation in children. Unique molecular identifiers were incorporated during preparation of the TCRbeta library. Using its own MiXCR run on the PCR reads, TCRdb lists one record per CDR3 protein. The sample has about 360,000 distinct CDR3 sequences, approximately 12% seen once. Germline CDR1 and CDR2: GTSNPN and SVGIG (reference sequence). With 5 bases removed from V and 4 bases from J, the gap between germline ends came to 11 bases. This CDR3 has 13 amino acids.

The receptor's source is a human donor who donated a stem cell graft to a child with Fanconi anemia. Sequencing used PBMCs, obtained from the stem cell graft. V usage is TRBV30 and J usage is TRBJ1-4, with unresolved D. The CDR3 DNA sequence: TGTGCCTGGGGAGACTTTGGTAATGAAAAACTGTTTTTT. Its protein product is CAWGDFGNEKLFF.